This T cell receptor (beta chain) stems from a study of cytomegalovirus exposure and HLA in healthy donors. Concerning this clone itself: Its antigen is undetermined.

Study-wide results and caveats: Immune exposure data for these donors was limited to CMV serostatus. In a later analysis, V- and J-gene trimming of beta chains associated with a DCLRE1C missense variant, replicated independently.

Trimming took 0 bases from V and 8 from J; bases not matched to a gene: 15. Germline V gene sequence: CDR1 SGHRS, CDR2 YFSETQ. The CDR3 runs 18 residues. With 60 Vbeta and 13 Jbeta primers, the PCR was carried out. TCRdb's table, derived via immunoSEQ multiplex PCR, lists solely in-frame clones and lacks some. The sample yields some 150,000 clones, approximately 80% seen once. The receptor was derived from a woman in her 30s in good health and CMV-seropositive. Material for sequencing was PBMCs. The chain combines TRBV5-1 with TRBJ1-4; 8 bases agree with TRBD1. The CDR3 loop is CASSLGWNEGQAGEKLFF. The CDR3 nucleotides are TGCGCCAGCAGCTTGGGCTGGAATGAGGGACAGGCCGGGGAAAAACTGTTTTTT.